Here is one T cell receptor beta chain with its context. CDR1 and CDR2 (germline): SGDLS, YYNGEE. V lost 3 bases and J lost 3; bases outside the gene matches: 11. CDR3 length equals 16 residues. The record originates from a study of patients and donors after allogeneic stem cell transplantation. TCRdb called the RT-PCR reads again in MiXCR, with one record for every CDR3 protein. The table has more than 150,000 distinct CDR3 sequences, about 40% seen once. V is TRBV9 and J is TRBJ1-1, with 7 bases lining up with TRBD1. The sequence derives from a human donor who was either an allogeneic HSCT recipient or a stem cell or donor lymphocyte infusion donor (not recorded which). It is not recorded whose cells these are; they may come from a transplant donor. Sequencing was performed on blood, either unsorted or a sorted T cell fraction (not recorded which). CDR3 protein: CASSGQGPLAHTEAFF. CDR3 nucleotide sequence: TGTGCCAGCAGCGGACAGGGTCCCTTGGCGCACACTGAAGCTTTCTTT.